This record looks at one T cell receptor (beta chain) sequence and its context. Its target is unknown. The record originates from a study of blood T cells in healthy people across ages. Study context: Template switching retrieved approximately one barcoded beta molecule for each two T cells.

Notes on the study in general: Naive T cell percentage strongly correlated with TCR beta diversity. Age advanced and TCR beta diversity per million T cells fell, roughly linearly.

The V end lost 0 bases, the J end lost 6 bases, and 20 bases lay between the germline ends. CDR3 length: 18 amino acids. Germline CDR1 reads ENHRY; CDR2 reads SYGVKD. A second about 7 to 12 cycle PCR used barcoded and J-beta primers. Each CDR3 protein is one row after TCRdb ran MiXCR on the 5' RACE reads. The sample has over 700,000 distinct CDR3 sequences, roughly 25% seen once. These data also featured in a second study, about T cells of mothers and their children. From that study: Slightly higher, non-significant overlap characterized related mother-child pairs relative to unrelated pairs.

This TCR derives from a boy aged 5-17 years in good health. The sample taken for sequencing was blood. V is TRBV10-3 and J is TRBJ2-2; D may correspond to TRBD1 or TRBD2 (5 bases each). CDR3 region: CAISESVGPGTGAGELFF. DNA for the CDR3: TGTGCCATCAGTGAGTCGGTCGGTCCAGGGACCGGGGCCGGGGAGCTGTTTTTT.